The subject of this entry is one TCR beta chain. Its antigen is unidentified. These data belong to a study of human CD8 memory T cell subsets. Points from the study as a whole: When compared with each other, stem-like memory and precursor exhausted T cell repertoires showed minimal overlap.

UMI-labeled 5' RACE yielded the TCR beta libraries. TCRdb reprocessed the 5' RACE reads, with one entry per CDR3 protein and no DNA. Here the sample table reports roughly 9,800 distinct CDR3 sequences. This CDR3 comprises 14 residues. CDR1 and CDR2 from the germline V gene are MNHEY and SMNVEV (reference sequence). Cells classed as stem-like memory CD8+ T cells (TSTEM) were CCR7+ PD-1- TIGIT-. The authors drew RNA from duplicate vials of fewer than 190,000 sorted CD8+ T cells per subset. This TCR was recovered from a human donor in good health. The sample was CD8+ stem-like memory T cells (TSCM and TCM) sorted from PBMCs. Specified subset: stem-like memory CD8 T cells (TSTEM), CCR7+ PD-1- TIGIT-. V gene TRBV27 combines with J gene TRBJ2-7. This CDR3 is CASSSDPKGHEQYF.